This entry concerns a single TCR beta chain. All of the isolated RNA was reverse transcribed, so expressed TCRB transcripts were sequenced. Sequencing used immunoSEQ multiplex PCR; TCRdb keeps in-frame clones, though not all of them. Of 500,000 to 700,000 clones in the sample, 15% to 18% are singletons; the top ten hold under 0.095%. This specimen belongs to a study of beta chain features in type 1 diabetes. Purity (above 95%) was reached by all sorted populations. Germline loops: CDR1 GTSNPN, CDR2 SVGIG (reference sequence). CDR3 length: 13 amino acids. V was clipped by 7 bases and J by 7 bases; unmatched bases: 10.

The chain combines TRBV30 with TRBJ2-4; the match to TRBD1 covers 7 bases. The sample consisted of naive CD4+ T cells from blood. This sequence originates from a man younger than 30 in good health. CDR3 amino acids: CAYDREFANIQYF. CDR3 coding DNA: TGTGCCTATGACAGGGAATTCGCGAACATTCAGTACTTC.